A single sample is the source of the 29 T cell receptor beta chains below, sequenced in a study of neurological immune-mediated disorders. TCRdb re-called the 5' RACE reads through MiXCR, storing one row per CDR3 protein. The top ten hold 7.9% of the sample, which has 80,000 to 100,000 distinct CDR3 sequences, more than 5% seen once. Time point given: longitudinal time-point 2. Sequencing was performed on PBMCs. These receptors came from a woman in her sixties with multiple sclerosis.

This clonotype was seen ten or more times. The chain is built from TRBV29-1 and TRBJ2-1; the match to TRBD2 covers 9 bases. Germline values: CDR1 SQVTM, CDR2 ANQGSEA. J lost 9 bases, V lost 6 bases, and 9 bases had no gene match. This CDR3 is built from 13 residues. CDR3 region: CSVKTGLASEQFF. The CDR3 DNA is TGCAGCGTGAAAACCGGACTAGCGTCTGAGCAGTTCTTC.

This clonotype was picked up many times. V usage is TRBV5-1 and J usage is TRBJ2-1; 8 nucleotides line up with TRBD2. The V gene's germline CDR1 is SGHRS and CDR2 YFSETQ. The trim removed 0 bases at V and 7 bases at J, leaving 6 bases unmatched. This CDR3 region has 15 residues. The CDR3 nucleotides read TGCGCCAGCAGCTTGGATCTAGCGGGCACTAATGAGCAGTTCTTC. Its translation is CASSLDLAGTNEQFF.

The V call is TRBV6-5, the J call TRBJ1-1, with D unclear. V lost 4 bases to trimming and J lost 0 bases, with 9 bases between them. The CDR3 contains 14 residues. CDR1 is MNHEY and CDR2 is SVGAGI in the germline V gene. CDR3 protein: CASSLVRMNTEAFF. In DNA form, the CDR3 reads TGTGCCAGCAGTTTAGTACGGATGAACACTGAAGCTTTCTTT.

In its sample, this clonotype was seen a few times. V gene TRBV12-3 or TRBV12-4 combines with J gene TRBJ1-5; D call uncertain. This CDR3 has 14 amino acids. V shed 7 bases and J shed 0 bases, with 10 bases lying between them. The CDR3 DNA follows: TGTGCCAGCACCGAATCGGGTAGCAATCAGCCCCAGCATTTT. It codes for CASTESGSNQPQHF.

This clonotype has ten or more counts. The chain joins TRBV20-1 to TRBJ1-2; perhaps TRBD1 as D (6 bases). With 4 bases removed from V and 8 bases from J, the gap between germline ends came to 11 bases. This CDR3 is built from 11 residues. Germline V gene lookup returns CDR1 DFQATT and CDR2 SNEGSKA (reference sequence). In nucleotides, the CDR3 is TGCAGTGCTAAGCAGGGACACGGCTACACCTTC. This encodes CSAKQGHGYTF.

This clonotype has a count of ten or more. The rearrangement links TRBV27 to TRBJ1-1, with 7 bases matching TRBD1. Germline lookup yields CDR1 MNHEY and CDR2 SMNVEV (reference sequence). CDR3 length: 15 amino acids. Losses at the gene ends were 6 bases for V and 4 bases for J; bases not matched to a gene: 11. DNA for the CDR3: TGTGCCAGCAGATCACAGGGGACACGGGGCACTGAAGCTTTCTTT. Its translation: CASRSQGTRGTEAFF.

The sample holds many counts of this clonotype. The gene calls are TRBV3-1 and TRBJ2-5; 10 nucleotides line up with TRBD2. The germline V gene encodes CDR1 LGHDT and CDR2 YNNKEL (reference sequence). The CDR3 extends over 15 amino acids. J gave up 7 bases and V 0 bases, and 5 bases lay outside the gene matches. CDR3 in amino acids: CASSQELAGIGTQYF. The CDR3 DNA sequence: TGTGCCAGCAGCCAAGAACTAGCGGGGATCGGGACCCAGTACTTC.

This clonotype was seen only a few times. This chain connects TRBV20-1 to TRBJ2-1; 12 bases align to TRBD2. CDR3 size: 17 residues. Germline V CDR1 and CDR2: DFQATT, SNEGSKA (reference sequence). V was clipped by 6 bases and J by 8 bases; unmatched bases: 17. CDR3 DNA sequence: TGCAGTGCCACCCCTAGCGGGGGGGCCCTTAGGGGCCATGAGCAGTTCTTC. Protein product: CSATPSGGALRGHEQFF.

This clonotype was found many times. The chain employs TRBV2 and TRBJ2-4; 7 bases map to TRBD2. The germline V gene has CDR1 SNHLY and CDR2 FYNNEI. The trim removed 6 bases at V and 4 bases at J, leaving 12 bases unmatched. The CDR3 length is 16 residues. As DNA, the CDR3 is TGTGCCAGCAGAAGTAATGCGCGCGGGGGAAAAAACATTCAGTACTTC. Protein sequence: CASRSNARGGKNIQYF.

This chain uses TRBV7-2 with TRBJ1-2; D call uncertain. The CDR3 totals 14 residues. CDR1 is SGHTA, CDR2 FQGNSA, per germline. With 5 bases removed from V and 5 bases from J, the gap between germline ends came to 15 bases. The DNA for the CDR3 is TGTGCCAGCAGCCCCGATGAAAGGGCGTATGGCTACACCTTC. Amino acid sequence: CASSPDERAYGYTF.

This clonotype was picked up a small number of times. This chain joins TRBV7-7 and TRBJ2-2, with 8 bases aligning to TRBD1. In germline, CDR1 is SSHAT, CDR2 FNYEAQ (reference sequence). V dropped 5 bases and J dropped 5; count of bases not matched to a gene: 7. The CDR3 spans 15 residues. The CDR3 reads CASSQTRQGTGELFF. In nucleotides, the CDR3 is TGTGCCAGCAGCCAAACTAGACAGGGGACCGGGGAGCTGTTTTTT.

This clonotype was picked up many times. The rearrangement links TRBV15 to TRBJ2-7; D call uncertain. Germline V CDR1 and CDR2: LNHNV, YYDKDF (reference sequence). Trimming pared 0 bases from V and 5 bases from J, leaving 8 bases between. The length of the CDR3 is 13 residues. The CDR3 loop is CATSRDLHNEQYF. The CDR3 region has the DNA TGTGCCACCAGCAGAGACCTTCACAACGAGCAGTACTTC.

In its sample, this clonotype was seen many times. This chain connects TRBV6-5 to TRBJ2-1, with 9 bases fitting TRBD1. Germline-derived CDR1 and CDR2 are MNHEY and SVGAGI. CDR3 size: 11 residues. V lost 10 bases to trimming and J lost 16 bases; unmatched junction nucleotides: 11. The CDR3 sequence is CATSPGTGSFF. CDR3 in DNA: TGTGCCACTTCACCCGGGACAGGGAGTTTCTTC.

This clonotype was picked up many times. A much larger clone sits a single nucleotide away, making a read error possible. The J gene is TRBJ1-2, the V gene TRBV5-1; a weak D match, TRBD1 (5 bases). Germline lookup yields CDR1 SGHRS and CDR2 YFSETQ. Trimming stripped 4 bases from V and 2 bases from J, with 6 bases between. The CDR3 has 12 residues. CDR3 sequence (DNA): TGCGCCAGCAGCCGGGACAACTATGGCTACACCTTC. It codes for CASSRDNYGYTF.

This clonotype was counted ten times or more. The gene calls are TRBV5-1 and TRBJ2-3; perhaps TRBD1 as D (6 bases). Germline V gene lookup returns CDR1 SGHRS and CDR2 YFSETQ. Trimming shortened V by 7 bases and J by 4 bases, and 10 bases separated the two germline ends. There are 12 residues in the CDR3. The CDR3 DNA reads TGCGCCAGCGCTACAGGGTCAGATACGCAGTATTTT. It specifies CASATGSDTQYF.

Many counts were recorded for this clonotype. The V gene is TRBV20-1, the J gene TRBJ2-1, with D possibly TRBD2 on 6 matching bases. The germline CDR1 and CDR2 sequences are DFQATT and SNEGSKA (reference sequence). The V end lost 6 bases, the J end lost 5 bases, and 11 bases lay between the germline ends. The CDR3 consists of 12 residues. As DNA, the CDR3 is TGCAGTGCCCTCTGGGGGGACAATGAGCAGTTCTTC. Protein sequence: CSALWGDNEQFF.

This clonotype was counted many times. V and J are TRBV5-6 and TRBJ1-5, with TRBD1 identical over 8 bases. The CDR3 has 15 amino acids. Unmatched junction bases numbered 5, after V lost 2 bases and J lost 4 bases. CDR1 SGHDT and CDR2 YYEEEE come from the germline V gene. The CDR3: CASSFDRGPNQPQHF. Written as DNA, the CDR3 is TGTGCCAGCAGCTTTGACAGGGGACCTAATCAGCCCCAGCATTTT.

The rearrangement joins TRBV3-1 to TRBJ1-5, with D tentatively TRBD1 (5 bases). The CDR3 contains 14 residues. The germline gives CDR1 LGHDT, CDR2 YNNKEL (reference sequence). V was clipped by 3 bases and J by 7 bases, with 13 bases between them. The CDR3, as DNA: TGTGCCAGCAGCCACCAGGGAGGGCGACAGCCCCAGCATTTT. It is translated as CASSHQGGRQPQHF.

This clonotype has a count of ten or more. V usage is TRBV10-3 and J usage is TRBJ2-7; 8 bases agree with TRBD1. The CDR3 contains 14 residues. Unmatched junction bases numbered 9, after V lost 6 bases and J lost 5 bases. In germline, CDR1 is ENHRY, CDR2 SYGVKD. DNA of the CDR3: TGTGCCATCAGGATTAAGGACAGGGCCAACGAGCAGTACTTC. Translating gives CAIRIKDRANEQYF.

This clonotype has a count of ten or more. The rearrangement uses TRBV28 and TRBJ1-2, with a weak D call TRBD1 (5 bases). The CDR3 length is 15 residues. CDR1 and CDR2 (germline): MDHEN, SYDVKM. V was shortened by 8 bases and J by 2 bases, with 18 bases between the two germline ends. CDR3 protein: CASVLGLGINYGYTF. The CDR3 nucleotides read TGTGCCAGCGTTTTGGGGCTGGGGATCAACTATGGCTACACCTTC.

This clonotype was detected many times. J is TRBJ2-5 and V is TRBV20-1; D call uncertain. Per the germline V gene, CDR1 is DFQATT and CDR2 is SNEGSKA (reference sequence). This CDR3 is 10 amino acids long. Trimming removed 1 base at V and 5 bases at J, with 2 bases between. The CDR3 here is CSARVETQYF. DNA of the CDR3: TGCAGTGCTAGAGTGGAGACCCAGTACTTC.

This clonotype was counted many times. The rearrangement links TRBV25-1 to TRBJ1-1, with 9 bases identical to TRBD1. Germline CDR1 and CDR2: MGHDK and SYGVNS. The CDR3 runs 13 residues. The V and J ends lost 5 bases and 12 bases, in that order; junction bases with no gene match: 10. The CDR3 DNA is TGTGCCAGCAGTCCAACAGGACAGGGGAAGACTTTCTTT. This gives the protein CASSPTGQGKTFF.

This clonotype was observed at least ten times. The CDR3 spells CASPSATYPGAGGNTGELFF. CDR3 in DNA: TGTGCCAGCCCATCGGCGACATATCCGGGGGCAGGAGGAAACACCGGGGAGCTGTTTTTT. J is TRBJ2-2 and V is TRBV18, with D possibly called TRBD1 or TRBD2 (6 bases each). The V end lost 8 bases, the J end lost 2 bases, and 30 bases lay between the germline ends. The CDR3 has 20 amino acids. Germline lookup yields CDR1 KGHSH and CDR2 LQKENI. Complete variable domain (other parts from reference TRBV18 and TRBJ2-2): NAGVMQNPRHLVRRRGQEARLRCSPMKGHSHVYWYRQLPEEGLKFMVYLQKENIIDESGMPKERFSAEFPKEGPSILRIQQVVRGDSAAYFCASPSATYPGAGGNTGELFFGEGSRLTVL.

The rearrangement links TRBV20-1 to TRBJ2-3; D gene ambiguous. The CDR3 contains 11 residues. V lost 6 bases and J lost 3, with 7 bases in between. CDR1 and CDR2 (germline): DFQATT, SNEGSKA (reference sequence). The CDR3 protein is CSAALTDTQYF. The CDR3, as DNA: TGCAGTGCCGCACTTACAGATACGCAGTATTTT.

This clonotype occurred many times. V gene TRBV14 combines with J gene TRBJ1-2; 11 bases match TRBD1. Germline V lookup: CDR1 SGHDN, CDR2 FVKESK. The V segment lost 5 bases and the J segment 7 bases; nucleotides outside the gene matches: 9. CDR3 length: 15 amino acids. The DNA for the CDR3 is TGTGCCAGCAGCTTGGACAGGGGGCGTTTGTCTGGCTACACCTTC. Translating gives CASSLDRGRLSGYTF.

This clonotype was found many times. In nucleotides, the CDR3 is TGTGCTAGTGGTTTGGGGGCCCGGGGCGCTGAAGCTTTCTTT. Protein sequence: CASGLGARGAEAFF. The J gene is TRBJ1-1, the V gene TRBV12-5, with D possibly matching TRBD1 (5 bases). V was cut by 1 base and J by 6 bases, with 12 bases left in between. CDR1 is LGHNT, CDR2 FRNRAP, per germline. The CDR3 consists of 14 residues.

This clonotype was seen many times. The V gene is TRBV29-1, the J gene TRBJ2-5; D possibly uses TRBD1 or TRBD2 (5 bases each). The CDR3 runs 12 residues. V lost 6 bases and J 3 bases, leaving 11 bases between the germline ends. The germline V gene has CDR1 SQVTM and CDR2 ANQGSEA. DNA for the CDR3: TGCAGCGTCGAGGGGCGGAAAGAGACCCAGTACTTC. This codes for CSVEGRKETQYF.

This clonotype was recorded many times. V gene TRBV5-1 combines with J gene TRBJ1-5; maybe TRBD1 (6 bases). Looked up from germline, CDR1 is SGHRS and CDR2 is YFSETQ. Trimming left V 0 bases short and J 10 bases short, with 11 bases between. The CDR3 is made up of 13 amino acids. The CDR3 DNA sequence: TGCGCCAGCAGCTTGGCCCTCAGGGGTCCCCAGCATTTT. It yields the protein CASSLALRGPQHF. The full variable domain, rest sourced from reference TRBV5-1 and TRBJ1-5, is KAGVTQTPRYLIKTRGQQVTLSCSPISGHRSVSWYQQTPGQGLQFLFEYFSETQRNKGNFPGRFSGRQFSNSRSEMNVSTLELGDSALYLCASSLALRGPQHFGDGTRLSIL.

This clonotype was counted ten times or more. The rearrangement links TRBV20-1 to TRBJ2-4, with D possibly matching TRBD2 (7 bases). In germline, CDR1 is DFQATT, CDR2 SNEGSKA (reference sequence). The CDR3 has 15 amino acids. V lost 6 bases and J 3 bases, leaving 18 bases between the germline ends. The CDR3 nucleotides read TGCAGTGCCCCGGGGAGGGGGAGGGGCAAAAACATTCAGTACTTC. Translated: CSAPGRGRGKNIQYF.